Following are 23 T cell receptor beta chains from one sample sequenced in a study of T cells in Graves' hyperthyroidism and ophthalmopathy. Amplified regions were TCR beta CDR3 sequences from RNA transcripts. HTBI primers drove first-round RT-PCR of the TCR CDR3. One entry per CDR3 protein, called by TCRdb with MiXCR from the multiplex PCR reads. The sample has some 550,000 distinct CDR3 sequences; 20% to 25% are singletons. Sample: blood. The receptors shown here come from a man younger than 30 with Graves' hyperthyroidism.

The table lists this clonotype with a few counts. The CDR3 nucleotides read TGTGCCAGCAGTAAAACAGGGGACCCTAATGAAAAACTGTTTTTT. This encodes CASSKTGDPNEKLFF. The J gene is TRBJ1-4, the V gene TRBV6-1, with 7 nucleotides matching TRBD1. The V segment lost 5 bases and the J segment 3 bases; nucleotides outside the gene matches: 6. The germline V gene encodes CDR1 MNHNS and CDR2 SASEGT. This CDR3 region has 15 residues.

This clonotype was seen at least ten times. This sequence joins TRBV28 and TRBJ2-7; D might be TRBD1 or TRBD2, each matching 5 bases. Trimming took off 4 bases at V and 2 bases at J, with 18 bases between the two ends. This CDR3 has 16 amino acids. CDR1 is MDHEN and CDR2 is SYDVKM in the germline V gene. CDR3: CASSSIPKGSTYEQYF. CDR3 coding DNA: TGTGCCAGCAGTTCCATACCCAAGGGGAGCACCTACGAGCAGTACTTC.

This clonotype occurred a few times. V is TRBV6-2 or TRBV6-3 and J is TRBJ2-3; perhaps TRBD2 as D (7 bases). Germline values: CDR1 MNHEY, CDR2 SVGEGT. There are 17 residues in the CDR3. Trimming pared 7 bases from V and 11 bases from J, leaving 31 bases between. Written as DNA, the CDR3 is TGTGCCAGCACCAAAGCCCCTCTTGGGGGGGGCGTCCAGGGGCAGTATTTT. Amino acid sequence: CASTKAPLGGGVQGQYF.

There are a few counts of this clonotype. The chain recombines TRBV6-2 or TRBV6-3 with TRBJ1-5; no definite D call. Per germline, CDR1 MNHEY and CDR2 SVGEGT. The CDR3 is 14 residues long. V was pared by 6 bases and J by 4 bases, with 13 bases between. The CDR3 protein is CASSSRAGNQPQHF. The DNA of the CDR3 is TGTGCCAGCAGCTCCCGGGCGGGAAATCAGCCCCAGCATTTT.

This clonotype was seen ten or more times. The chain has TRBV11-2 and TRBJ2-7, with D possibly being TRBD1 (6 bases). Germline-derived CDR1 and CDR2 are SGHAT and FQNNGV. V was shortened by 3 bases and J by 0 bases, with 9 bases between the two germline ends. The CDR3 contains 14 residues. The CDR3 is CASSFTTGSYEQYF. CDR3 sequence (DNA): TGTGCCAGCAGCTTTACGACAGGCTCCTACGAGCAGTACTTC.

This clonotype was seen ten or more times. This chain connects TRBV5-1 to TRBJ1-5; TRBD1 aligns across 7 bases. V lost 5 bases and J lost 5; bases outside the gene matches: 13. The CDR3 is 16 amino acids. Per germline, CDR1 SGHRS and CDR2 YFSETQ. In DNA form, the CDR3 reads TGCGCCAGCAGAGGAGGGGGCCCAGCGAGTGATCAGCCCCAGCATTTT. The encoded protein is CASRGGGPASDQPQHF.

This clonotype has at least ten counts. The genes are TRBV24-1 and TRBJ2-7, with D perhaps being TRBD1 or TRBD2 (5 bases each). Germline V gene sequence: CDR1 KGHDR, CDR2 SFDVKD. The CDR3 spans 14 residues. Trimming shortened V by 5 bases and J by 5 bases, and 15 bases separated the two germline ends. The CDR3 region is CATSGPGSSHEQYF. The CDR3, as DNA: TGTGCCACCAGTGGGCCAGGGAGTAGCCACGAGCAGTACTTC.

The chain uses TRBV2 and TRBJ2-2, with D possibly being TRBD1 or TRBD2 (5 bases each). With 8 bases removed from V and 6 bases from J, the gap between germline ends came to 16 bases. The CDR3 contains 14 residues. Per germline, CDR1 SNHLY and CDR2 FYNNEI. Written as DNA, the CDR3 is TGTGCCAGCCGCTCGTCCGGGGCTCCCGGGGAGCTGTTTTTT. This codes for CASRSSGAPGELFF.

This clonotype was seen many times. DNA of the CDR3: TGTGCCAGCAGTTTATACGGTAACACTGAAGCTTTCTTT. It specifies CASSLYGNTEAFF. J is TRBJ1-1 and V is TRBV28; unclear D gene. This CDR3 has 13 amino acids. Looked up from germline, CDR1 is MDHEN and CDR2 is SYDVKM. The V and J ends lost 1 base and 2 bases respectively, with 5 bases between them.

This clonotype showed up just a few times. The chain joins TRBV19 to TRBJ2-2; D may be TRBD2 (5 bases). The germline V and J ends were trimmed by 5 bases and 0 bases, with 10 bases remaining between them. The CDR3 length is 15 residues. Germline values: CDR1 LNHDA, CDR2 SQIVND (reference sequence). CDR3 sequence reads: CASSPGFTNTGELFF. Here the CDR3 DNA reads TGTGCCAGTAGTCCGGGATTTACGAACACCGGGGAGCTGTTTTTT.

The sample holds many counts of this clonotype. The CDR3 protein is CASSLNRDGSYEQYF. CDR3 coding DNA: TGTGCCAGCAGCCTTAACCGGGACGGATCCTACGAGCAGTACTTC. This chain links TRBV28 with TRBJ2-7; possibly TRBD1 or TRBD2 for D (5 bases each). The CDR3 is 15 residues long. The germline V gene has CDR1 MDHEN and CDR2 SYDVKM. V lost 6 bases and J 1 base, leaving 16 bases between the germline ends.

The sample holds many counts of this clonotype. The V gene is TRBV15, the J gene TRBJ1-1; D call uncertain. Trimming cost V 3 bases and J 1 base, with 6 bases left between them. The CDR3 sequence is 13 residues long. Germline V gene lookup returns CDR1 LNHNV and CDR2 YYDKDF (reference sequence). The CDR3: CATSSVRNTEAFF. The CDR3 DNA reads as TGTGCCACCAGCAGCGTTCGGAACACTGAAGCTTTCTTT. Together with reference TRBV15 and TRBJ1-1, the CDR3 gives the full variable domain: DAMVIQNPRYQVTQFGKPVTLSCSQTLNHNVMYWYQQKSSQAPKLLFHYYDKDFNNEADTPDNFQSRRPNTSFCFLDIRSPGLGDTAMYLCATSSVRNTEAFFGQGTRLTVV.

The chain joins TRBV20-1 to TRBJ1-5; 7 bases map to TRBD1. The germline V gene has CDR1 DFQATT and CDR2 SNEGSKA (reference sequence). This CDR3 has 12 amino acids. V trimming: 6 bases; J trimming: 4 bases; junction bases outside the gene matches: 3. CDR3 loop: CSASGQNQPQHF. The CDR3, as DNA: TGCAGTGCCTCGGGACAGAATCAGCCCCAGCATTTT.

The chain combines TRBV4-1 with TRBJ1-2; possible D gene TRBD1, 6 bases. Per the germline V gene, CDR1 is MGHRA and CDR2 is YSYEKL. The CDR3 covers 13 residues. V was cut by 3 bases and J by 8 bases, with 13 bases left in between. CDR3 coding DNA: TGCGCCAGCAGCCATCCGGGACAAATGGGCTACACCTTC. This sequence encodes CASSHPGQMGYTF.

V usage is TRBV6-4 and J usage is TRBJ1-5; TRBD1 matches at 9 bases. V lost 5 bases and J lost 7; bases outside the gene matches: 12. The CDR3 has 16 residues. The germline V gene encodes CDR1 MRHNA and CDR2 SNTAGT. The CDR3 sequence: CASSRLGTGKGQPQHF. CDR3 in DNA: TGTGCCAGCAGTCGACTCGGGACAGGGAAAGGGCAGCCCCAGCATTTT.

Only a few counts were recorded for this clonotype. The chain uses TRBV9 and TRBJ1-6, with D maybe TRBD1 (5 bases). This CDR3 is built from 14 residues. Per germline, CDR1 SGDLS and CDR2 YYNGEE. V shed 0 bases and J shed 10 bases, with 11 bases lying between them. CDR3 in DNA: TGTGCCAGCAGCGTAGAAGCGGGGCTGTCACCCCTCCACTTT. It codes for CASSVEAGLSPLHF.

The V gene is TRBV28, the J gene TRBJ2-7; D unresolved. This CDR3 spans 16 amino acids. The germline V and J ends were trimmed by 9 bases and 2 bases, with 23 bases remaining between them. Germline lookup yields CDR1 MDHEN and CDR2 SYDVKM. The CDR3 loop reads CASLQRSDLRTYEQYF. CDR3 DNA: TGTGCCAGTCTACAAAGAAGTGACCTTCGAACCTACGAGCAGTACTTC.

This clonotype has only one observation. This clone may be a read error of a much larger clone one base away. In DNA, the CDR3 is TGTGCCGGCAGGACCGGGACAGGGGGAGGCTACACCTTC. It codes for CAGRTGTGGGYTF. The rearrangement uses TRBV28 and TRBJ1-2; TRBD1 matches at 11 bases. Looked up from germline, CDR1 is MDHEN and CDR2 is SYDVKM. The CDR3 spans 13 residues.

The chain joins TRBV29-1 to TRBJ2-7; D is possibly TRBD1 or TRBD2 (5 bases each). The V gene's germline CDR1 is SQVTM and CDR2 ANQGSEA. This CDR3 region has 13 residues. Trimming stripped 7 bases from V and 2 bases from J, with 15 bases between. The CDR3 DNA reads as TGCAGCGCGAGGGGTGTGGGGCCCTACGAGCAGTACTTC. It is translated as CSARGVGPYEQYF.

This chain uses TRBV6-5 with TRBJ2-7, with no clear D. The CDR3 totals 15 residues. CDR1 and CDR2 (germline): MNHEY, SVGAGI. Trimming took off 3 bases at V and 0 bases at J, with 12 bases between the two ends. The CDR3 here is CASSYLWQDSYEQYF. DNA for the CDR3: TGTGCCAGCAGTTATCTGTGGCAGGACTCCTACGAGCAGTACTTC.

This clonotype has a handful of counts. The V gene is TRBV12-3 or TRBV12-4, the J gene TRBJ1-1; perhaps TRBD1 as D (5 bases). V was pared by 6 bases and J by 5 bases, with 13 bases between. The CDR3 has 13 amino acids. CDR3 sequence: CASRWGDGTEAFF. CDR3 nucleotides: TGTGCCAGCAGATGGGGGGACGGGACTGAAGCTTTCTTT.

The chain is built from TRBV6-1 and TRBJ2-2; weak D call: TRBD1 (5 bases). The V end lost 6 bases, the J end lost 7 bases, and 9 bases lay between the germline ends. There are 12 residues in the CDR3. From germline, CDR1 is MNHNS and CDR2 SASEGT. Here the CDR3 DNA reads TGTGCCAGCAGCACGACAGTCGGGGAGCTGTTTTTT. It codes for CASSTTVGELFF.

This clonotype was found many times. The J gene is TRBJ2-7, the V gene TRBV12-3 or TRBV12-4, with TRBD2 matching 10 bases. The V and J ends lost 6 bases and 2 bases, in that order; junction bases with no gene match: 4. The CDR3 runs 14 residues. Here the CDR3 DNA reads TGTGCCAGCAGGGAGCGGGGGGGAGCCTACGAGCAGTACTTC. It translates to CASRERGGAYEQYF.